This T cell receptor beta chain was profiled in a study of response to subunit inactivated influenza vaccine. General study points: Authors suggested that a seasonal influenza vaccination recruits few new T cells each time.

In the case of this clonotype: No antigen is known for it.

V was shortened by 2 bases and J by 8 bases, with 10 bases between the two germline ends. The CDR3 covers 13 residues. Germline-derived CDR1 and CDR2 are SGHRS and YFSETQ. Using its own MiXCR run on the RT-PCR reads, TCRdb lists one record per CDR3 protein. The sample carries 500,000 or so distinct CDR3 sequences, 16% recorded once. This chain uses TRBV5-1 with TRBJ1-4, with D unresolved. Sequencing was performed on CD4+ T cells sorted from PBMCs, taken less than 30 months after vaccination. This TCR was recovered from a man between 50 and 75 years old who received an inactivated influenza vaccine. The CDR3 DNA follows: TGCGCCAGCAGCTTCGGTGAAGGGGAAAAACTGTTTTTT. It codes for CASSFGEGEKLFF.